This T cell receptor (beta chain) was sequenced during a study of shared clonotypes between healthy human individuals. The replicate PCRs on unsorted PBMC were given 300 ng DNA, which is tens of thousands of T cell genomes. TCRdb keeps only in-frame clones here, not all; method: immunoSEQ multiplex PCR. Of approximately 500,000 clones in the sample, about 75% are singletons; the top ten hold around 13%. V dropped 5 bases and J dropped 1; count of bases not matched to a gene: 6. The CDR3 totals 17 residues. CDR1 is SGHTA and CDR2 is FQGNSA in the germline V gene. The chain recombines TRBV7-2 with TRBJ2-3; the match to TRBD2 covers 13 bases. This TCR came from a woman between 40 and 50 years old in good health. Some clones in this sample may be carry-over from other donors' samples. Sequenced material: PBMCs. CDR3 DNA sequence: TGTGCCAGCAGCGAACTAGCGGGAGGGTCTGGCACAGATACGCAGTATTTT. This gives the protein CASSELAGGSGTDTQYF.